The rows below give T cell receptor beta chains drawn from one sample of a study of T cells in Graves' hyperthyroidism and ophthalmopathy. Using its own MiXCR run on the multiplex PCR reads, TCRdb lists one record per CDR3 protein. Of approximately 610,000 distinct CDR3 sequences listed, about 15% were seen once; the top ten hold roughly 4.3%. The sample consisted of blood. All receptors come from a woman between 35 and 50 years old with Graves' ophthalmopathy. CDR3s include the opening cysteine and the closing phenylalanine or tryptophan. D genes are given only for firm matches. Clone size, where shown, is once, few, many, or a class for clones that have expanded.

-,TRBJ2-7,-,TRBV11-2,TGTGCCAGCAGCTTCCGGAGTAGCGAGGCCTACTACGAGCAGTACTTC,CASSFRSSEAYYEQYF
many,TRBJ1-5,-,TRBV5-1,TGCGCCAGCAGCTTGGGTGTGGGGGGATTTCAGCCCCAGCATTTT,CASSLGVGGFQPQHF
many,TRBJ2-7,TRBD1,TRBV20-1,TGCAGTGCAGACAGGGGCCACGAGCAGTACTTC,CSADRGHEQYF
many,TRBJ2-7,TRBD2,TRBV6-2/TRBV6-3,TGTGCCAGCAGTTACGCTTCCAGCGGGAGGTTCAGTTGGGACGAGCAGTACTTC,CASSYASSGRFSWDEQYF
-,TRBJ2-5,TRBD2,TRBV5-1,TGCGCCAGCAGCGACGGGGACTACCAGGTGGAGACCCAGTACTTC,CASSDGDYQVETQYF
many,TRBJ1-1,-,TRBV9,TGTGCCAGCAGCAGGGCACGCAACCGGGGACCTGAAGCTTTCTTT,CASSRARNRGPEAFF
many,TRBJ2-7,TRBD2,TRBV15,TGTGCCACCAGCAGCGTTAGCGGGAGTTACCCTAGGTACGAGCAGTACTTC,CATSSVSGSYPRYEQYF
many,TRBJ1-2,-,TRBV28,TGTGCCAGCAGTTCTCGAGACATCGACTATGGCTACACCTTC,CASSSRDIDYGYTF
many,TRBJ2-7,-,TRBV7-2,TGTGCCAGCAGTCCTCCCCCAACTAGATTC,CASSPPPTRF
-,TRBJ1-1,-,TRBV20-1,TGCAGTGCAGTAGGGAACACTGAAGCTTTCTTT,CSAVGNTEAFF
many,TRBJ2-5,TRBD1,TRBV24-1,TGTGCCACCAGTTCCAGCCAGGGGGCACTCCTGGAGACCCAGTACTTC,CATSSSQGALLETQYF
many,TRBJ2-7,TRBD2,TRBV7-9,TGTGCCAGCAGCCGAGCGGGAGGGTGGGACGAGCAGTACTTC,CASSRAGGWDEQYF
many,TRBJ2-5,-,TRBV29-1,TGCAGCGTTGAAGAGGGCCTGCAAACCCAGTACTTC,CSVEEGLQTQYF
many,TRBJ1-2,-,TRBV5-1,TGCGCCAGCAGGCCGACAAGCGGAGGCTACACCTTC,CASRPTSGGYTF
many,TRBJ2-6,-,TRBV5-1,TGCGCCAGCAAGGCCGCGGCTGGGGCCAACGTCCTGACTTTC,CASKAAAGANVLTF
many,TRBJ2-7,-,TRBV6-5,TGTGCCAGCAACGGGCTGGGAGACTACGAGCAGTACTTC,CASNGLGDYEQYF
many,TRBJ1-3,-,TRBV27,TGTGCCAGCAGTTCGGCCGGAAGCTCTGGAAACACCATATATTTT,CASSSAGSSGNTIYF
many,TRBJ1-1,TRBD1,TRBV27,TGTGCCTCTCAACCCCTGGGGACAGGTAACACTGAAGCTTTCTTT,CASQPLGTGNTEAFF